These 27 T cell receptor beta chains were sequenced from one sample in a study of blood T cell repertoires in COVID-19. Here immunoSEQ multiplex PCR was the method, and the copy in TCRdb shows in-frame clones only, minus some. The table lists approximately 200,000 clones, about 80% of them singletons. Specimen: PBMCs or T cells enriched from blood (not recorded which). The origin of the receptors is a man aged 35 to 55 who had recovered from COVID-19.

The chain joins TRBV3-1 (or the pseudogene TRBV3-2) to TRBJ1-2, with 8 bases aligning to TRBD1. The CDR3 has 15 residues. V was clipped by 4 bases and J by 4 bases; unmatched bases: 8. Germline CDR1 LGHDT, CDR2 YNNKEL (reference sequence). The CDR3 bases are TGTGCCAGCAGCCCTCGACAGGGGCTTGTCTATGGCTACACCTTC. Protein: CASSPRQGLVYGYTF.

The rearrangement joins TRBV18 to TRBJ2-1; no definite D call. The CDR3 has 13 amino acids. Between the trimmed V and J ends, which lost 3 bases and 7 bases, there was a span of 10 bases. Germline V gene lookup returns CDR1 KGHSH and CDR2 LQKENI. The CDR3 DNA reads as TGTGCCAGCTCACCGTCTTCCCTTAATGAGCAGTTCTTC. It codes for CASSPSSLNEQFF.

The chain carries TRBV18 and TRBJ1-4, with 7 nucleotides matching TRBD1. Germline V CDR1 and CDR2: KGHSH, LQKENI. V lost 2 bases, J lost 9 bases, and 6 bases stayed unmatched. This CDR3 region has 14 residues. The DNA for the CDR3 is TGTGCCAGCTCACCAGAGGGGGCGTGGAAAAAACTGTTTTTT. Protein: CASSPEGAWKKLFF.

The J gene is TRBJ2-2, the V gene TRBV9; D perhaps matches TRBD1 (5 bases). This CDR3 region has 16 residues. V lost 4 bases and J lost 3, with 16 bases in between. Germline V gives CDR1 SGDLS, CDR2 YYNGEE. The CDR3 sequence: CASSPAPWGDTGELFF. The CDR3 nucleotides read TGTGCCAGCAGCCCCGCCCCCTGGGGCGACACCGGGGAGCTGTTTTTT.

In nucleotides, the CDR3 is TGCGCCAGCAGCCAAGAGGCGGTTCCCGGGGGAGAGACCCAGTACTTC. Encoded protein: CASSQEAVPGGETQYF. The chain has TRBV4-3 and TRBJ2-5, with a weak D call TRBD2 (6 bases). The CDR3 is 16 residues long. The germline V gene encodes CDR1 LGHNA and CDR2 YSLEER. Trimming cost V 0 bases and J 4 bases, with 15 bases left between them.

The CDR3 DNA reads TGTGCCAGCAGCTTCACCTCGGGGGCTGAAGCTTTCTTT. It specifies CASSFTSGAEAFF. This chain connects TRBV3-1 (or the pseudogene TRBV3-2) to TRBJ1-1, with D possibly matching TRBD1 (5 bases). This CDR3 contains 13 residues. Trimming removed 5 bases at V and 6 bases at J, with 13 bases between. CDR1 is LGHDT and CDR2 is YNNKEL in the germline V gene (reference sequence).

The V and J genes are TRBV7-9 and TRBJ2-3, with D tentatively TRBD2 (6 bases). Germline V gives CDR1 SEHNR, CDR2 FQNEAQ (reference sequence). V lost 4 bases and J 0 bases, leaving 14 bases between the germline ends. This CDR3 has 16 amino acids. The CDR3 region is CASSSRDSYSTDTQYF. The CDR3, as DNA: TGTGCCAGCAGCTCTAGGGACTCTTATAGCACAGATACGCAGTATTTT.

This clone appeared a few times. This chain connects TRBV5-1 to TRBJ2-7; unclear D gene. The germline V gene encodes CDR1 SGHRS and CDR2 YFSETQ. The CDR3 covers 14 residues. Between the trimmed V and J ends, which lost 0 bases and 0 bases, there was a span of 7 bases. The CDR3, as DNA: TGCGCCAGCAGCTTGGCTCTGAGCTCCTACGAGCAGTACTTC. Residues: CASSLALSSYEQYF. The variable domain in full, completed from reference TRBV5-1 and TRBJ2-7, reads KAGVTQTPRYLIKTRGQQVTLSCSPISGHRSVSWYQQTPGQGLQFLFEYFSETQRNKGNFPGRFSGRQFSNSRSEMNVSTLELGDSALYLCASSLALSSYEQYFGPGTRLTVT.

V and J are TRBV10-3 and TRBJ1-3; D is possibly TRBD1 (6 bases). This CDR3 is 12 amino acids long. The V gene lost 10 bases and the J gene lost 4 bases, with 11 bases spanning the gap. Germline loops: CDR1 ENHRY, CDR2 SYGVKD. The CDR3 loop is CATAGDGNTIYF. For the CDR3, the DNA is TGTGCCACCGCAGGGGACGGAAACACCATATATTTT.

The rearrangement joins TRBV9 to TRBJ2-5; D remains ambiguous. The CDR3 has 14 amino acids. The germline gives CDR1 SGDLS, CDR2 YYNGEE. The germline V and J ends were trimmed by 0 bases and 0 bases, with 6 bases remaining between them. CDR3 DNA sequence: TGTGCCAGCAGCGTAGACAGCTACCAAGAGACCCAGTACTTC. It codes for CASSVDSYQETQYF.

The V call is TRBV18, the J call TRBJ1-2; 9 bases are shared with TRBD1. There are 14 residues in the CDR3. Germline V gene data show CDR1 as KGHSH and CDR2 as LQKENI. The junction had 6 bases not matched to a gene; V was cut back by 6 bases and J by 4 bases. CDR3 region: CASSPGQGLYGYTF. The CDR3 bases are TGTGCCAGCTCTCCCGGACAGGGGCTCTATGGCTACACCTTC.

The CDR3 DNA reads TGTGCCAGTATTTCGACTAGCGGGGACACCGGGGAGCTGTTTTTT. This sequence encodes CASISTSGDTGELFF. This chain joins TRBV19 and TRBJ2-2; 11 bases agree with TRBD2. Germline V gene lookup returns CDR1 LNHDA and CDR2 SQIVND (reference sequence). V trimming: 7 bases; J trimming: 3 bases; junction bases outside the gene matches: 4. The CDR3 runs to 15 residues.

CDR3 nucleotides: TGTGCCAGCAGCGGGTCGGACAGGGGGTACCAGCCCCAGCATTTT. This encodes CASSGSDRGYQPQHF. The rearrangement links TRBV5-8 to TRBJ1-5; 10 bases fit TRBD1. V lost 4 bases to trimming and J lost 7 bases; unmatched junction nucleotides: 8. The CDR3 is 15 residues long. Germline values: CDR1 SGHTS, CDR2 YDEGEE. Drawing the rest from reference TRBV5-8 and TRBJ1-5, the complete variable domain is EAGVTQSPTHLIKTRGQQATLRCSPISGHTSVYWYQQALGLGLQFLLWYDEGEERNRGNFPPRFSGRQFPNYSSELNVNALELEDSALYLCASSGSDRGYQPQHFGDGTRLSIL.

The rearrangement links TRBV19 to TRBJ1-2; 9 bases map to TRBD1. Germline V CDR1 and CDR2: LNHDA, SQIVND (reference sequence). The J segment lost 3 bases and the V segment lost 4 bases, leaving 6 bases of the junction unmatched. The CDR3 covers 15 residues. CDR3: CASSTTWTGDYGYTF. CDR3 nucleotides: TGTGCCAGTAGTACGACCTGGACAGGGGACTATGGCTACACCTTC.

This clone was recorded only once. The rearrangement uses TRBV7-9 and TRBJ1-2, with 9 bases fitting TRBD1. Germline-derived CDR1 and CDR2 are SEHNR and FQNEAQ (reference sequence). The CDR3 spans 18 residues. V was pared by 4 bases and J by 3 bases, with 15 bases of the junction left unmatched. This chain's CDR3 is CASSYPFGGQGLDYGYTF. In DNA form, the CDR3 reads TGTGCCAGCAGCTACCCCTTCGGAGGACAGGGGTTGGACTATGGCTACACCTTC.

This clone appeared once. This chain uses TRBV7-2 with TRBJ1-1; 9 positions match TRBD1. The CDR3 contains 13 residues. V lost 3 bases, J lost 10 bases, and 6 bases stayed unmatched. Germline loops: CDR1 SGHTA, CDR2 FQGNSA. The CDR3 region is CASSFGQGSRAFF. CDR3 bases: TGTGCCAGCAGCTTTGGACAGGGGAGCCGAGCTTTCTTT. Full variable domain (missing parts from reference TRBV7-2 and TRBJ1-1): GAGVSQSPSNKVTEKGKDVELRCDPISGHTALYWYRQSLGQGLEFLIYFQGNSAPDKSGLPSDRFSAERTGGSVSTLTIQRTQQEDSAVYLCASSFGQGSRAFFGQGTRLTVV.

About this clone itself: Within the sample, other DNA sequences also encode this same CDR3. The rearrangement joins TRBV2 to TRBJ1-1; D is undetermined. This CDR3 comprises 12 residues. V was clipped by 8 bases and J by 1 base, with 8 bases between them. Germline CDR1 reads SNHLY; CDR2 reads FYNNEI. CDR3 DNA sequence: TGTGCCAGCGGATCAGGGAACACTGAAGCTTTCTTT. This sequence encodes CASGSGNTEAFF.

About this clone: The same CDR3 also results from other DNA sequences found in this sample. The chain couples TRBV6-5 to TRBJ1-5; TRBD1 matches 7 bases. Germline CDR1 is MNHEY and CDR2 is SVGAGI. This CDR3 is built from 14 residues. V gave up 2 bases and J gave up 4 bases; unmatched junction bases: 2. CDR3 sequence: CASSYDRVNQPQHF. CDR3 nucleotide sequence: TGTGCCAGCAGTTACGACAGGGTAAATCAGCCCCAGCATTTT.

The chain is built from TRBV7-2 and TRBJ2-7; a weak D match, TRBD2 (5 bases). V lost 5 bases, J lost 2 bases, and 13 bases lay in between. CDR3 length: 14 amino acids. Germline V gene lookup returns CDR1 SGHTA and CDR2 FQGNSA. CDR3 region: CASSLGLLPYEQYF. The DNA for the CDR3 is TGTGCCAGCAGCCTCGGACTGCTGCCCTACGAGCAGTACTTC.

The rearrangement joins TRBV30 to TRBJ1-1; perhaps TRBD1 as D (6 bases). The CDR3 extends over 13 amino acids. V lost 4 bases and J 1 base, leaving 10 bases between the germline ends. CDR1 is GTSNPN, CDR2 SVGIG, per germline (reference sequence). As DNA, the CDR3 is TGTGCCTGGAACGGACAGACGAACACTGAAGCTTTCTTT. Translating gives CAWNGQTNTEAFF.

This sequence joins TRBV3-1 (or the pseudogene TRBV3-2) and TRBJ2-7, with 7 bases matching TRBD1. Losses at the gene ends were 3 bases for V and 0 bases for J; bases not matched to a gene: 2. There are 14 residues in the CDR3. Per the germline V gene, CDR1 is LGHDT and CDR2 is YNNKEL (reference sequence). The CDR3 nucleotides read TGTGCCAGCAGCCAGACAGGGACCTCCTACGAGCAGTACTTC. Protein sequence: CASSQTGTSYEQYF.

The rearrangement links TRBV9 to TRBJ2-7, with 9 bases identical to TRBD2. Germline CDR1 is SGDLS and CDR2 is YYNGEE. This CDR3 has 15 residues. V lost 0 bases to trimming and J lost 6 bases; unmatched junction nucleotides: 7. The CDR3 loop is CASSVEGAGGLEQYF. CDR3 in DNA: TGTGCCAGCAGCGTAGAAGGTGCGGGGGGGCTCGAGCAGTACTTC.

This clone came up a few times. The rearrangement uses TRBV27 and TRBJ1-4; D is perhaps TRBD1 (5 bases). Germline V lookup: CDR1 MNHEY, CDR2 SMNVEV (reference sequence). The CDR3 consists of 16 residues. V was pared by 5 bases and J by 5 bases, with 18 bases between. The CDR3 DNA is TGTGCCAGCAGTCGTTGGTCGCTTCGGGGGAATGAAAAACTGTTTTTT. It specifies CASSRWSLRGNEKLFF.

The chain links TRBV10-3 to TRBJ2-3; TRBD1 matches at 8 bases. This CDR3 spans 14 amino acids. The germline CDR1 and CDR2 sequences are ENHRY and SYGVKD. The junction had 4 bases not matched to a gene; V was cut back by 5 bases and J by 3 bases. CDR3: CAISLGQGTDTQYF. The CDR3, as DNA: TGTGCCATCAGTCTCGGACAGGGTACAGATACGCAGTATTTT.

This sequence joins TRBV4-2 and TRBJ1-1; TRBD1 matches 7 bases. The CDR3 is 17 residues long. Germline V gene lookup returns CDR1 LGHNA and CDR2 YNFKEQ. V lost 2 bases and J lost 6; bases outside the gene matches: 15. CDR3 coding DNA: TGTGCCAGCAGCCAACCCGACAGGGTGCCTGCTGGGGCTGAAGCTTTCTTT. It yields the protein CASSQPDRVPAGAEAFF.

The CDR3 protein is CASSPLDREGTEAFF. DNA of the CDR3: TGTGCCAGCAGTCCCCTGGACAGGGAGGGTACTGAAGCTTTCTTT. The chain joins TRBV6-5 to TRBJ1-1; 8 nucleotides match TRBD1. Germline V gene data show CDR1 as MNHEY and CDR2 as SVGAGI. V dropped 5 bases and J dropped 5; count of bases not matched to a gene: 10. This CDR3 spans 15 amino acids.

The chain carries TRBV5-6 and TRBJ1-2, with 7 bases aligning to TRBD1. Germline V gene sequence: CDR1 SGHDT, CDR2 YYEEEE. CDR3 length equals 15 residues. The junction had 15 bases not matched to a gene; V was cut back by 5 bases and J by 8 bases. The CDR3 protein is CASRPYNEGAGGYTF. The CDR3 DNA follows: TGTGCCAGCAGACCCTACAATGAGGGGGCGGGAGGCTACACCTTC.